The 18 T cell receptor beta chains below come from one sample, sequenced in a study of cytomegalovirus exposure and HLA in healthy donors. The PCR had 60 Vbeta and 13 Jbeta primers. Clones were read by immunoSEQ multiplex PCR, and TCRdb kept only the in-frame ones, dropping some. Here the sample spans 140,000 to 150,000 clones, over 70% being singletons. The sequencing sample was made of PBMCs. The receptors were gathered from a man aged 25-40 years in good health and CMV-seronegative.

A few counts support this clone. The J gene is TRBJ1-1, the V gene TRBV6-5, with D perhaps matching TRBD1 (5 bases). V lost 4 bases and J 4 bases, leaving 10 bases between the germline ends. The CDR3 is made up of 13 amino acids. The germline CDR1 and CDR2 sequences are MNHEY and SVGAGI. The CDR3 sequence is CASSSGLTTEAFF. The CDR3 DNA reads TGTGCCAGCAGTTCAGGGCTTACCACTGAAGCTTTCTTT.

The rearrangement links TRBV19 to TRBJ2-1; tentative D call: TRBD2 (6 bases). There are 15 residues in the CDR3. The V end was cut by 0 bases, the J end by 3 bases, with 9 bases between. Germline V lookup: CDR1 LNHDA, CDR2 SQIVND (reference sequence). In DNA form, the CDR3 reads TGTGCCAGTAGTATAGATGGAGGGAGCTACAATGAGCAGTTCTTC. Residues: CASSIDGGSYNEQFF.

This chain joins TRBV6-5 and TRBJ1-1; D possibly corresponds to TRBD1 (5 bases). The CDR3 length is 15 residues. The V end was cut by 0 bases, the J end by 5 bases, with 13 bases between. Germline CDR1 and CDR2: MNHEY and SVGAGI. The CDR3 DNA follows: TGTGCCAGCAGTTACTCGAGGTTACAGGAAACTGAAGCTTTCTTT. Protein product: CASSYSRLQETEAFF.

The CDR3 loop reads CASSEAPLAGFYEQYF. The DNA for the CDR3 is TGTGCCAGCAGTGAAGCGCCACTAGCGGGGTTTTACGAGCAGTACTTC. The chain has TRBV6-1 and TRBJ2-7; 10 bases line up with TRBD2. The CDR3 extends over 16 amino acids. In germline, CDR1 is MNHNS, CDR2 SASEGT. V gave up 0 bases and J gave up 4 bases; unmatched junction bases: 6.

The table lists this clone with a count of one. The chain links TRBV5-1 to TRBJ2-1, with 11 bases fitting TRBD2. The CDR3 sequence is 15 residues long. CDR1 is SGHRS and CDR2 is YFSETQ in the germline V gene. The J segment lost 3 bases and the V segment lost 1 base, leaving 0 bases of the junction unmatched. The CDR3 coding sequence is TGCGCCAGCAGCTTGACTAGCGGGGGCTACAATGAGCAGTTCTTC. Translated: CASSLTSGGYNEQFF.

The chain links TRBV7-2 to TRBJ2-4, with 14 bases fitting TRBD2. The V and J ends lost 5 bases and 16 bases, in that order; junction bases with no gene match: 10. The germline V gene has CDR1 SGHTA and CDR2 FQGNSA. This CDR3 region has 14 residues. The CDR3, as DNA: TGTGCCAGCAGCCCCGGACTAGCGGGGGGTCCCTTCTACTTC. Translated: CASSPGLAGGPFYF.

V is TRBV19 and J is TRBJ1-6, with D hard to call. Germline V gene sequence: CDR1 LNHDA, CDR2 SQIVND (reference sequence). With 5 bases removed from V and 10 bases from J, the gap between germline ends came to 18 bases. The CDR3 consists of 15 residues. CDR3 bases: TGTGCCAGTAGTTCCCTAGAAGGAGCAAACTCACCCCTCCACTTT. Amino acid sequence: CASSSLEGANSPLHF.

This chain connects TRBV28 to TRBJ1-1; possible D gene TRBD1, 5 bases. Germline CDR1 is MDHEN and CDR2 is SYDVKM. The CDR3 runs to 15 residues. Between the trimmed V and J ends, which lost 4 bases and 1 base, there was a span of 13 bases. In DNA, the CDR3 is TGTGCCAGCAGTTATCCCGTAGGACAGAACACTGAAGCTTTCTTT. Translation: CASSYPVGQNTEAFF.

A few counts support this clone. CDR3 sequence reads: CASSGLTESVNYGYTF. Written as DNA, the CDR3 is TGTGCCAGCAGTGGGCTGACAGAATCAGTCAACTATGGCTACACCTTC. The genes are TRBV28 and TRBJ1-2; D possibly corresponds to TRBD1 (5 bases). CDR1 is MDHEN, CDR2 SYDVKM, per germline. This CDR3 is built from 16 residues. The V end was cut by 5 bases, the J end by 2 bases, with 18 bases between.

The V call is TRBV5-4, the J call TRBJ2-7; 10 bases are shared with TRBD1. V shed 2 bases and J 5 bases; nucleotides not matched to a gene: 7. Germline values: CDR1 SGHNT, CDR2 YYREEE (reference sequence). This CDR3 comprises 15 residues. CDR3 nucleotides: TGTGCCAGCAGCTTTGAGGGACAGGGGTTGCACGAGCAGTACTTC. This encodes CASSFEGQGLHEQYF.

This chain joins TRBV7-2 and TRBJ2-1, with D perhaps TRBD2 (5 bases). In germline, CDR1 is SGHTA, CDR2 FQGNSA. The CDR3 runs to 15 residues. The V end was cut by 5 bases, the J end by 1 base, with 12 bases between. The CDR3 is CASSVVGGSYNEQFF. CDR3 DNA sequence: TGTGCCAGCAGCGTCGTAGGCGGGTCCTACAATGAGCAGTTCTTC. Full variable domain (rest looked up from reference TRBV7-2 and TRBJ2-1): GAGVSQSPSNKVTEKGKDVELRCDPISGHTALYWYRQSLGQGLEFLIYFQGNSAPDKSGLPSDRFSAERTGGSVSTLTIQRTQQEDSAVYLCASSVVGGSYNEQFFGPGTRLTVL.

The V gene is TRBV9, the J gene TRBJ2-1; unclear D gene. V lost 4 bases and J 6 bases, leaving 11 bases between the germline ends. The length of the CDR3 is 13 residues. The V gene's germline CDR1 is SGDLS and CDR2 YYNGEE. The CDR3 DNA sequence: TGTGCCAGCAGCCCCCATACGGGCAATGAGCAGTTCTTC. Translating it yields CASSPHTGNEQFF.

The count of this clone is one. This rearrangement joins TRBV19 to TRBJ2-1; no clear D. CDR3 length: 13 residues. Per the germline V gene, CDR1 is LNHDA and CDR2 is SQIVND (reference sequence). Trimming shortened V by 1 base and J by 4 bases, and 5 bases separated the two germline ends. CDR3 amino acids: CASSIGQYNEQFF. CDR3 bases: TGTGCCAGTAGTATAGGGCAGTACAATGAGCAGTTCTTC.

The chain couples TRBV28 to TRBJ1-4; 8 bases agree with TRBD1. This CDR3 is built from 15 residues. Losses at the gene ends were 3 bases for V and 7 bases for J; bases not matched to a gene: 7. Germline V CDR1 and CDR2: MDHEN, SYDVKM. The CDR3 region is CASSFDNRGAEKLFF. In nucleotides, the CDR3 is TGTGCCAGCAGTTTCGATAACAGGGGGGCTGAAAAACTGTTTTTT.

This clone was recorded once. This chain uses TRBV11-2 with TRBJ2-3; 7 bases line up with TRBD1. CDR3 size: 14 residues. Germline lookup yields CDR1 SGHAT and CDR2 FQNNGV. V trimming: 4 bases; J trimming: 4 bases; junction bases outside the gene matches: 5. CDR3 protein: CASSYDRVSDTQYF. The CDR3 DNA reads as TGTGCCAGCAGCTACGACAGGGTGTCAGATACGCAGTATTTT.

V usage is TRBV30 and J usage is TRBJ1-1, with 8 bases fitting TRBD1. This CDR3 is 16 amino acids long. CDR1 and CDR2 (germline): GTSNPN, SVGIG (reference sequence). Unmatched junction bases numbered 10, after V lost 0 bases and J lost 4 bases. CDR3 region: CAWSVLDRARGTEAFF. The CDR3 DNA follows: TGTGCCTGGAGTGTATTGGACAGGGCGCGGGGCACTGAAGCTTTCTTT.

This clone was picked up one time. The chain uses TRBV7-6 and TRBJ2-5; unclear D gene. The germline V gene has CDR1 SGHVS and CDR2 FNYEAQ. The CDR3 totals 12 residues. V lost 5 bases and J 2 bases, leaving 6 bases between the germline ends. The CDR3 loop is CASSHIQETQYF. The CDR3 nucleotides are TGTGCCAGCAGCCACATACAAGAGACCCAGTACTTC.

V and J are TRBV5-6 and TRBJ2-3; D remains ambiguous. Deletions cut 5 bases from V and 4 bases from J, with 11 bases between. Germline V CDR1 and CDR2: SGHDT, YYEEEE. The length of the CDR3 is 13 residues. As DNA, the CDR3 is TGTGCCAGCAGGGTGGTCACGGCAGATACGCAGTATTTT. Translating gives CASRVVTADTQYF.